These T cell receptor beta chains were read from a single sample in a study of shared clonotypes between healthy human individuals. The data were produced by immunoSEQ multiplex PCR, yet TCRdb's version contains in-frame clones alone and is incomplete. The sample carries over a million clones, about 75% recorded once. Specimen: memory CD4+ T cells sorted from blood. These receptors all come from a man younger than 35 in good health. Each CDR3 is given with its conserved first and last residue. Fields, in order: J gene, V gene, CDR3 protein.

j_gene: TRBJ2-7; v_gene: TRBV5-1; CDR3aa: CASSFHEQYF
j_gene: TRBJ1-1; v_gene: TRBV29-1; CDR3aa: CSVLRRGRVTEAFF
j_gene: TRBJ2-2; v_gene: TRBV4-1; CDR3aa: CASSQGDRGGGGELFF
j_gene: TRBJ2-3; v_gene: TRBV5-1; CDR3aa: CASSFAGGPDTQYF
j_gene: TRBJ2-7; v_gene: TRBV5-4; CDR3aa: CASSKAGGGGLYEQYF
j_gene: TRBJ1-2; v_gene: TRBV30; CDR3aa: CAWTPRTGGYTF
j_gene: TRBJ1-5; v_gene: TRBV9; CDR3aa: CASSVAVRESNQPQHF
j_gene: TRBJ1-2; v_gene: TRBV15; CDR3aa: CATSRVLEGYGYTF
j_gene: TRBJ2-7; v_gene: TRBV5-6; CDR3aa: CASSLFASGRTYEQYF
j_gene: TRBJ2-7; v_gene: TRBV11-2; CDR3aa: CASSPGGLLREQYF
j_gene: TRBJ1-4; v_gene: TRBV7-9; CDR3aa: CASSLGVGGEKLFF
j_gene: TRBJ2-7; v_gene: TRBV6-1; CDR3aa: CASSGWLSNYEQYF
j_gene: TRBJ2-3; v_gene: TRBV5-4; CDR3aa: CASSLGRGTDTQYF
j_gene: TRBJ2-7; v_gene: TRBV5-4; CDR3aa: CASGSPYEQYF
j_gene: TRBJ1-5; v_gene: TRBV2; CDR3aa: CASSGMGAGGQPQHF
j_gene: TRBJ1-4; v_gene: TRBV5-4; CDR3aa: CASSPQGRENEKLFF
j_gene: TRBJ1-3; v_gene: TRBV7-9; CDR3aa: CASSLEGRTSGNTIYF
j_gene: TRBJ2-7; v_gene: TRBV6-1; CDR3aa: CASSVTWGSHYEQYF
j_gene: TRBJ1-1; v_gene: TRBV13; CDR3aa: CASSPEPDPKGDTEAFF
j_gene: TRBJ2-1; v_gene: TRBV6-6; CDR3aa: CASIRGRSSYNEQFF
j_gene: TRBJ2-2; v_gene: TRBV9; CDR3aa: CASSEGIGAGTGELFF
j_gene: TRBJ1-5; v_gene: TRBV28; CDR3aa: CASSPTGTLNQPQHF
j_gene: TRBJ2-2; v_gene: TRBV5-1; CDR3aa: CASSLSGGLNTGELFF
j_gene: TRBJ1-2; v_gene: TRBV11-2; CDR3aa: CASSLLSTASYGYTF
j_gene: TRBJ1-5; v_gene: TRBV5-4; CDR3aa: CASSLGNQPQHF
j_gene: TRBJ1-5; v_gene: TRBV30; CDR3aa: CAWSPGEKRNQPQHF
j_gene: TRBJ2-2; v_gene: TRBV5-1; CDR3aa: CASSFGGKNTGELFF
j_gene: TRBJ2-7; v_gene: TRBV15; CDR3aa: CATSQGYEQYF
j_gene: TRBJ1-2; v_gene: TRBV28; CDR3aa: CASSSGDRGYGYTF
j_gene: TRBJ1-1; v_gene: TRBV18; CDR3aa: CASSGTGQPNTEAFF
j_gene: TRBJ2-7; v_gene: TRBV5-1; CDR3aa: CASSLASSIYEQYF
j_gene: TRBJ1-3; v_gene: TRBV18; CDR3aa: CASSPDRGSGNTIYF
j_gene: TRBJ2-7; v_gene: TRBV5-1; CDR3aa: CASSLDVSGSGEQYF
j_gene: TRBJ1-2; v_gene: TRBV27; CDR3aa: CASSLRQNDGYTF
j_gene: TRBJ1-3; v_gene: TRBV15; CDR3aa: CATSRYSSSSGNTIYF